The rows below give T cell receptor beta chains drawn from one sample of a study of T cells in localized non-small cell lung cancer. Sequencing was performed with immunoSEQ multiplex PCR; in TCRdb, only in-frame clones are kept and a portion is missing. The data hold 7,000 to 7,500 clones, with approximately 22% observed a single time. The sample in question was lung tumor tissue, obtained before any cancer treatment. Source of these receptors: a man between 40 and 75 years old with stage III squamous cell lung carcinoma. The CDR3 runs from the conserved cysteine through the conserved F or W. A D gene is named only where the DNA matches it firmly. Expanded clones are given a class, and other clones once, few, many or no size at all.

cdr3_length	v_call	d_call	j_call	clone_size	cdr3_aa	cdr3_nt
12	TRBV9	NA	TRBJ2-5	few	CASRGEVETQYF	TGTGCCAGCAGGGGAGAGGTAGAGACCCAGTACTTC
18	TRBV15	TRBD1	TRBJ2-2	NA	CATRDTQGTSTNTGELFF	TGTGCCACCAGAGACACACAGGGGACCTCGACGAACACCGGGGAGCTGTTTTTT
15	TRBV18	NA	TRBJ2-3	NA	CASSPRTASTDTQYF	TGTGCCAGCTCACCAAGGACGGCTAGCACAGATACGCAGTATTTT
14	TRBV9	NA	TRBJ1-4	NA	CASSVAGGAEKLFF	TGTGCCAGCAGCGTAGCCGGGGGCGCGGAAAAACTGTTTTTT
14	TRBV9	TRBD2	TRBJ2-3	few	CASSEGLVGDTQYF	TGTGCCAGCAGCGAGGGACTAGTGGGGGATACGCAGTATTTT
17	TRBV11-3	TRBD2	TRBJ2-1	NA	CASSLLAGGPKQGEQFF	TGTGCCAGCAGCTTGTTAGCGGGAGGGCCTAAACAGGGTGAGCAGTTCTTC
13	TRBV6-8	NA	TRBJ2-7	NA	CASSYQGRGEQYF	TGTGCCAGCAGTTACCAGGGGCGAGGCGAGCAGTACTTC
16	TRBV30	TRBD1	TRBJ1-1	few	CAWTPGQGIPNTEAFF	TGTGCCTGGACCCCGGGACAGGGGATACCGAACACTGAAGCTTTCTTT
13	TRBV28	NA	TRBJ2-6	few	CASRVPGANVLTF	TGTGCCAGCAGGGTACCTGGGGCCAACGTCCTGACTTTC
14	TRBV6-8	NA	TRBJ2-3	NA	CASSWSQSPDTQYF	TGTGCCAGCAGTTGGTCCCAATCCCCAGATACGCAGTATTTT